This T cell receptor (beta chain) was recovered during a study of T-cell reconstitution after alpha-beta-depleted transplantation in children. Study-wide points: There were reportedly several hundred expanded graft clones from which alpha-beta T cells came about two months after transplant. Newly produced T cells mostly accounted for T-cell counts and diversity one year post-transplant.

Unique molecular identifiers were incorporated when the TCRbeta library was constructed. TCRdb used MiXCR to reprocess the PCR reads, holding one entry per CDR3 protein. The data contain about 98,000 distinct CDR3 sequences, less than 6% of them singletons. Germline V lookup: CDR1 SEHNR, CDR2 FQNEAQ (reference sequence). V dropped 5 bases and J dropped 5; count of bases not matched to a gene: 10. The CDR3 is 16 residues long. This clonotype was observed a handful of times. Its antigen is unknown. This receptor was taken from a female patient between 2 and 15 years old who had a stem cell transplant for Fanconi anemia, so the T cells may come from the graft donor. This chain joins TRBV7-9 and TRBJ2-5, with TRBD2 matching 11 bases. The sample in question was PBMCs, mostly from graft donor cells, obtained 60 days after TCRalphabeta/CD19-depleted stem cell transplant. CDR3 sequence reads: CASSHGTSGLLETQYF. The CDR3 DNA is TGTGCCAGCAGCCACGGGACTAGCGGCCTTTTGGAGACCCAGTACTTC.